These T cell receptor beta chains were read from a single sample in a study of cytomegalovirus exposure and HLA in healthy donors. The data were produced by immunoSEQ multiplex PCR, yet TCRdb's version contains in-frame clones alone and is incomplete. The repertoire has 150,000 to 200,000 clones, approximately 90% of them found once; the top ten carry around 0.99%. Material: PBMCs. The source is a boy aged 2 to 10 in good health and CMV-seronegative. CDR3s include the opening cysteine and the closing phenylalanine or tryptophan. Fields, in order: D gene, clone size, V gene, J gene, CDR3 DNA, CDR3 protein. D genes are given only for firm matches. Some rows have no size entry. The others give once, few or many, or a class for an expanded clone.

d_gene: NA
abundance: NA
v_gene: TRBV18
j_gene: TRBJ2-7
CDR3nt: TGTGCCAGCTCACCTGGGGTCGAGGGCTCTGGCGAGCAGTACTTC
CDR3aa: CASSPGVEGSGEQYF

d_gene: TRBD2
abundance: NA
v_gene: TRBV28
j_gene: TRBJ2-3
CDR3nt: TGTGCCAGCAGTGGGCTAGCGGGTAACGCGGGGACAGATACGCAGTATTTT
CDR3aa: CASSGLAGNAGTDTQYF

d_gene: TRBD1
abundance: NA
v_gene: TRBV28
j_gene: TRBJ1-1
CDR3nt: TGTGCCAGCCATACAGGGGCTCGCGCTGAAGCTTTCTTT
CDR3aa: CASHTGARAEAFF

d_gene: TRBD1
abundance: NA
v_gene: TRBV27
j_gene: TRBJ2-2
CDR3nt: TGTGCCAGCAGTTTTGGACAGGGGGGATACACCGGGGAGCTGTTTTTT
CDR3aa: CASSFGQGGYTGELFF

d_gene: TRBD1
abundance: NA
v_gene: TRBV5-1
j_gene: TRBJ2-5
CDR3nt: TGCGCCAGCAGCTGGACAGGGGGGGGAGAGACCCAGTACTTC
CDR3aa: CASSWTGGGETQYF

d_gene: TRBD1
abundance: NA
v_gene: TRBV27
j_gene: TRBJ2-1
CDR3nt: TGTGCCAGCAGTCGAGATACCCCCGGGACAGCAGTGTACAATGAGCAGTTCTTC
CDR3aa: CASSRDTPGTAVYNEQFF

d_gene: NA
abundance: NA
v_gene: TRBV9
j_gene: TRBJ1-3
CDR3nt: TGTGCCAGCAGCCAGGACATAGGGATGGGAAACACCATATATTTT
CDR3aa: CASSQDIGMGNTIYF

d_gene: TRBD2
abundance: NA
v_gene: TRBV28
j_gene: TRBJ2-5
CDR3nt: TGTGCCAGCAGTTTCCGACTAGCGGGTGAGGGACAAGAGACCCAGTACTTC
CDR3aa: CASSFRLAGEGQETQYF

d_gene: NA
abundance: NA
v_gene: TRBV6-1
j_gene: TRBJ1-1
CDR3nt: TGTGCCAGCAGTTCTAATTTTAACACTGAAGCTTTCTTT
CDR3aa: CASSSNFNTEAFF

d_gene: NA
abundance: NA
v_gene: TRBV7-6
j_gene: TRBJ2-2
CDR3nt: TGTGCCAGCAGCTTAGCCCAGGGGCCAAACACCGGGGAGCTGTTTTTT
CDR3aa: CASSLAQGPNTGELFF

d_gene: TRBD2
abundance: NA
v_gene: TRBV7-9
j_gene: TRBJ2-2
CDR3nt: TGTGCCAGCAGCTTCGGGACTAAGTCGGGGACCGGGGAGCTGTTTTTT
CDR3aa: CASSFGTKSGTGELFF

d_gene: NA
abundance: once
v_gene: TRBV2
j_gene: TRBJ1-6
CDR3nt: TGTGCCAGCAGTCGGGTAACCAGTAATTCACCCCTCCACTTT
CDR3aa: CASSRVTSNSPLHF

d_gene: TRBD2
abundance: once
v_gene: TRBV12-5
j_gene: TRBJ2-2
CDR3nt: TGTGCTAGTGGTTTGGTACTGGGGAGGGGTCCCGGGGAGCTGTTTTTT
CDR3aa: CASGLVLGRGPGELFF

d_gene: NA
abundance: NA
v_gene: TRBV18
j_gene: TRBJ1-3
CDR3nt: TGTGCCAGCTCACCCGACGGGAACTCTGGAAACACCATATATTTT
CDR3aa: CASSPDGNSGNTIYF

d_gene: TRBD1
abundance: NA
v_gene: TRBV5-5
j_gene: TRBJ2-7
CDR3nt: TGTGCCAGCAGCTTGGGGTCCTGGACAGGGCCATCCTACGAGCAGTACTTC
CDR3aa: CASSLGSWTGPSYEQYF

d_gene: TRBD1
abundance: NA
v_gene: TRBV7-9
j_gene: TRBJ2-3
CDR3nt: TGTGCCAGCCTTATCGACAGGGGGCCAGATACGCAGTATTTT
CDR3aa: CASLIDRGPDTQYF

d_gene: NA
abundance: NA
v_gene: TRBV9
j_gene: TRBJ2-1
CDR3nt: TGTGCCAGCAGCGCCTCCAGACTAGTTATCAATGAGCAGTTCTTC
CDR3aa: CASSASRLVINEQFF

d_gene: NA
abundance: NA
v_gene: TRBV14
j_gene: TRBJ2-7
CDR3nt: TGTGCCAGCAGCCAAGTTACCTACGAGCAGTACTTC
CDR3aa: CASSQVTYEQYF

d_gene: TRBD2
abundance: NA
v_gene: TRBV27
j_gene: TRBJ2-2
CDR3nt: TGTGCCAGCAGGGGGGGGGCGAACACCGGGGAGCTGTTTTTT
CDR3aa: CASRGGANTGELFF

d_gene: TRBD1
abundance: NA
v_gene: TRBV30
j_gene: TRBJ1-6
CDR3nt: TGTGCCTGTGGTGCGGGGCAGGGGGGTTCACCCCTCCACTTT
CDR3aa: CACGAGQGGSPLHF

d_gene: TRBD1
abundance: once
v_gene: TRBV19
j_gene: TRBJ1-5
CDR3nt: TGTGCCAGTAGCACCTCTCGACAGGGGTACGAGAAACCCCAGCATTTT
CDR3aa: CASSTSRQGYEKPQHF

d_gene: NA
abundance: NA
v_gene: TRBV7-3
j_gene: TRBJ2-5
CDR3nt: TGTGCCAGCAGCTTTTCTGTCCAAGAGACCCAGTACTTC
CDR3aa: CASSFSVQETQYF

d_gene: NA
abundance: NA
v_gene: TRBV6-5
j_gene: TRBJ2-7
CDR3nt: TGTGCCAGCAGATACAACAGTGATTACTACGAGCAGTACTTC
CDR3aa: CASRYNSDYYEQYF

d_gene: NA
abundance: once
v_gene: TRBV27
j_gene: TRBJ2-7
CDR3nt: TGTGCCAGCAGTGGCCTGAGCCGGCAGGGCGACGAGCAGTACTTC
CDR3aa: CASSGLSRQGDEQYF

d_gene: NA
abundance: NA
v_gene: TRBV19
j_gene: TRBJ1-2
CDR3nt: TGTGCCAGTACCCTGGGAGCGTTAGCTAACTATGGCTACACCTTC
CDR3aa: CASTLGALANYGYTF

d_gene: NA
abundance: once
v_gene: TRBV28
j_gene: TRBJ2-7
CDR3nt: TGTGCCAGCAGAGGACTACTCGTATCTTCCTACGAGCAGTACTTC
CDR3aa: CASRGLLVSSYEQYF

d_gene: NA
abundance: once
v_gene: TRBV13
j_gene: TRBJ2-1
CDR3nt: TGTGCCAGCAGCTCACGACTAGACTCCTACAATGAGCAGTTCTTC
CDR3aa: CASSSRLDSYNEQFF

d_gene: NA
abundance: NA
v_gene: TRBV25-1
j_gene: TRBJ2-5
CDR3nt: TGTGCCAGCAGTGCGATAGGGGCCGGGGAGACCCAGTACTTC
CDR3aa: CASSAIGAGETQYF

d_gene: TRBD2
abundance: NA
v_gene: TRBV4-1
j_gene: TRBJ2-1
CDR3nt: TGCGCCAGCAGCCAAGTGGGACTAGCTGCCTACAATGAGCAGTTCTTC
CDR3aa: CASSQVGLAAYNEQFF

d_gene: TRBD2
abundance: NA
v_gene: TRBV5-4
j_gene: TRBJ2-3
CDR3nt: TGTGCCAGCAGCTTACTAGCGGGGGGAGGCACAGATACGCAGTATTTT
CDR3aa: CASSLLAGGGTDTQYF

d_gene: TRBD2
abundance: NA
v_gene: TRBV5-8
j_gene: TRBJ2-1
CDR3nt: TGTGCCAGCAGCTGGTTAGGGGACTATAACAATGAGCAGTTCTTC
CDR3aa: CASSWLGDYNNEQFF

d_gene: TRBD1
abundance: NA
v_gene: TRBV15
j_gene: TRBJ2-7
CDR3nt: TGTGCCACCGCCCGGACAGGCAGCTACGAGCAGTACTTC
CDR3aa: CATARTGSYEQYF

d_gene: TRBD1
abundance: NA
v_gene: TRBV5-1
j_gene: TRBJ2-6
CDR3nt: TGCGCCAGCAGCCCGGACGGACAGGGGGCGGCTGGGGCCAACGTCCTGACTTTC
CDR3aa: CASSPDGQGAAGANVLTF

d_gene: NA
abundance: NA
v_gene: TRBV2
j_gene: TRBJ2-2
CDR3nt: TGTGCCAGCAGACTCGCACTCGGGGAGCTGTTTTTT
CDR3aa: CASRLALGELFF

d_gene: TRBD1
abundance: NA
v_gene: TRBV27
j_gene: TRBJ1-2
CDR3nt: TGTGCCAGCAGTTGGACTGACAGGGGCTATGGCTACACCTTC
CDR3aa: CASSWTDRGYGYTF

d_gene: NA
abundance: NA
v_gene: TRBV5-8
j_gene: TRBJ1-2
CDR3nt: TGTGCCAGCGGGGGGAACTATGGCTACACCTTC
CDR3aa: CASGGNYGYTF

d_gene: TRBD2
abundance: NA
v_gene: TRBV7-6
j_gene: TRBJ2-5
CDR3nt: TGTGCCAGCAGCTTTCGCTGGACTAGCGGGTTCCAAGAGACCCAGTACTTC
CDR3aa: CASSFRWTSGFQETQYF

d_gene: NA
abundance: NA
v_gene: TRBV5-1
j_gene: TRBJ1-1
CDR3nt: TGCGCCAGCAGCTTGATTGGCCAGAACACTGAAGCTTTCTTT
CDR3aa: CASSLIGQNTEAFF

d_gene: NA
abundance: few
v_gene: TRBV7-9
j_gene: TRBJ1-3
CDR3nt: TGTGCCAGCAGCTTAGCCAGGGCAACTGGAAACACCATATATTTT
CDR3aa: CASSLARATGNTIYF

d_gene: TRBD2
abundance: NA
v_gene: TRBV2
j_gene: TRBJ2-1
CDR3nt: TGTGCCAGCAGTGCTAGCGGGAGCTCCTACAATGAGCAGTTCTTC
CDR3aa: CASSASGSSYNEQFF

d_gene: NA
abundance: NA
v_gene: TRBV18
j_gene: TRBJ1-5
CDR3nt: TGTGCCAGCTCATACTCGGTCGCGGTGACGGGTAGCAATCAGCCCCAGCATTTT
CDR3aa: CASSYSVAVTGSNQPQHF

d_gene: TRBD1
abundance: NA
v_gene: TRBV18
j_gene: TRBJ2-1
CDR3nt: TGTGCCAGCTCACCACGGACAGGGGAATCGGACAATGAGCAGTTCTTC
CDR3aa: CASSPRTGESDNEQFF

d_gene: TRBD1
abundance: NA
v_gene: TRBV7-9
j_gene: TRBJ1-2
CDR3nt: TGTGCCAGCAGCCGCAGGGGGGATATAGGCTACACCTTC
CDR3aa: CASSRRGDIGYTF

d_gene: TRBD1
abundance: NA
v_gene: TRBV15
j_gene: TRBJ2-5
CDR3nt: TGTGCCACCAGCAGGGGACAGGGGTACATGCAAGAGACCCAGTACTTC
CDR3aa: CATSRGQGYMQETQYF

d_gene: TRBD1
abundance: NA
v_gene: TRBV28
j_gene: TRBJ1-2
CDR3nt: TGTGCCAGCGGTTTATTGATACAGGACAGGGGAGGTGGCTACACCTTC
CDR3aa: CASGLLIQDRGGGYTF

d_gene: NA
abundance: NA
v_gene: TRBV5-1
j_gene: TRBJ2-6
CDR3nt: TGCGCCAGCAGCTCCGACGGGAACTCTGGGGCCAACGTCCTGACTTTC
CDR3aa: CASSSDGNSGANVLTF

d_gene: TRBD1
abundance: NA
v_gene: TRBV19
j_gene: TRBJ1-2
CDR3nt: TGTGCCAGTAGTGCGGGACAGAACTATGGCTACACCTTC
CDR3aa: CASSAGQNYGYTF

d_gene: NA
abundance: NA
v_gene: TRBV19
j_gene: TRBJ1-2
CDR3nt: TGTGCCAGTAGCAGAAGACAGGGCTACACCTTC
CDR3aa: CASSRRQGYTF

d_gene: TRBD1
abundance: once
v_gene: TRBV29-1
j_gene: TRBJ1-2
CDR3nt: TGCAGCGTTACAAGCCGACCAACAGGGGGCTGGGGCTACACCTTC
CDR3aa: CSVTSRPTGGWGYTF

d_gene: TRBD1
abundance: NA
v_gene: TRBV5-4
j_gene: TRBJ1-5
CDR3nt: TGTGCCAGCAGCACGATGGACAGGCCAAATCAGCCCCAGCATTTT
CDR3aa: CASSTMDRPNQPQHF

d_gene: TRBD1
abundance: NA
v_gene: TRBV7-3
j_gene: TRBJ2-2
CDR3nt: TGTGCCAGCAGCTCGACAGGGATCGGGGAGCTGTTTTTT
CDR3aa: CASSSTGIGELFF

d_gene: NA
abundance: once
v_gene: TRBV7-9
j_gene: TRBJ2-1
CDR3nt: TGTGCCAGCAGCTTAGGTCCCAGCAGGGAGCAGTTCTTC
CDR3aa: CASSLGPSREQFF

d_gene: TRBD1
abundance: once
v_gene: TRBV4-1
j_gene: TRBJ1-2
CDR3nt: TGCGCCAGCAGCCCGACAGAGGGGGCTAAAGATGGCTACACCTTC
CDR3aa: CASSPTEGAKDGYTF

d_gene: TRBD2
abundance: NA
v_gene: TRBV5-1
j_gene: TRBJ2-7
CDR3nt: TGCGCCAGCAGCTTGGTCGGCGGGGGGACTAGCGGATACGAGCAGTACTTC
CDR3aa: CASSLVGGGTSGYEQYF

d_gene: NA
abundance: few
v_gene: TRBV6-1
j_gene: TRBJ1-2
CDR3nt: TGTGCCAGCAGTGGATCTAAACAGGGCCACTATGGCTACACCTTC
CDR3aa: CASSGSKQGHYGYTF

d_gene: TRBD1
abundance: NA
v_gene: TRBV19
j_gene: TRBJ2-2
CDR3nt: TGTGCCAGCTGGGACAGGGGTTACACCGGGGAGCTGTTTTTT
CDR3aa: CASWDRGYTGELFF

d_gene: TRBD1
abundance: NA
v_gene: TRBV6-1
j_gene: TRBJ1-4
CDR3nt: TGTGCCGGCAGGACAGGGAGCAATGAAAAACTGTTTTTT
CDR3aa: CAGRTGSNEKLFF

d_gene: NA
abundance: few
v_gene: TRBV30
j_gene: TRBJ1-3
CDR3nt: TGTGCCTGGAAACATCCGGTGGACCCGGGAGGAAACACCATATATTTT
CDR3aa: CAWKHPVDPGGNTIYF

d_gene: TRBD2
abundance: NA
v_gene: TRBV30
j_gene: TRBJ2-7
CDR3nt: TGTGCCTGGAGTCGTGCGGGGGGCACCTCCTACGAGCAGTACTTC
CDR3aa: CAWSRAGGTSYEQYF

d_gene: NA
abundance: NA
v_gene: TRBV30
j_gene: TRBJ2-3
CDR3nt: TGTGCCTGGAGTGACGGGGGGCGCCGTGGAGATACGCAGTATTTT
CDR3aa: CAWSDGGRRGDTQYF